This T cell receptor beta chain originates from a study of blood T cell repertoires in COVID-19. Overall study: The study drew acute and convalescent COVID-19 samples from the United States, Italy and Spain. Sample material is recorded as cDNA or gDNA derived from T cells, B-cell-depleted T cells, or PBMCs.

This CDR3 has 14 residues. CDR1 is KGHDR, CDR2 SFDVKD, per germline. V was shortened by 5 bases and J by 7 bases, with 14 bases between the two germline ends. As originally analysed: Cell counts per sample came from amplifying reference gene primers. Method: immunoSEQ multiplex PCR; TCRdb's copy keeps in-frame clones and lacks some. V, J and clone size reflect that table, while D and trimming were determined from the DNA. The data contain under 150,000 clones, almost 80% of them seen just once; the ten biggest clones take up about 9%. The specimen was peripheral blood. The TCR was taken from a man aged 50-60 years with active or convalescent COVID-19. J is TRBJ2-4 and V is TRBV24-1, with D possibly TRBD2 on 6 matching bases. The CDR3 DNA follows: TGTGCCACCAGTGGGGGGGTCTCCGGGAACATTCAGTACTTC. This gives the protein CATSGGVSGNIQYF.